The source of this T cell receptor (beta chain) is a study of shared clonotypes between healthy human individuals. Genomic DNA from each subset was divided evenly over several immunoSEQ plates. Assay used: immunoSEQ multiplex PCR; TCRdb lists only in-frame clones, some missing. The sample has about 1 million clones, around 74% seen once. Within Nashville, Tennessee resided all donors, each a Caucasian adult. Both subsets, CD45RA+ naive and CD45RA-negative memory, were split from the CD4+ cells. CDR1 and CDR2 (germline): MDHEN, SYDVKM. This CDR3 is built from 15 residues. A remark on this clone: At one of its ends the junction is not consistent with the germline gene, which may arise from a read error.

Material: memory CD4+ T cells sorted from blood. The subset was: CD45RA-negative fraction. V and J are TRBV28 and TRBJ2-7, with TRBD2 matching over 8 bases. This TCR was recovered from a young man in good health. Written as DNA, the CDR3 is TGTGCCAGCAGTTTATTACTAGGGTCGGGCGGGGGGCGAATCTTC. Its protein product is CASSLLLGSGGGRIF.